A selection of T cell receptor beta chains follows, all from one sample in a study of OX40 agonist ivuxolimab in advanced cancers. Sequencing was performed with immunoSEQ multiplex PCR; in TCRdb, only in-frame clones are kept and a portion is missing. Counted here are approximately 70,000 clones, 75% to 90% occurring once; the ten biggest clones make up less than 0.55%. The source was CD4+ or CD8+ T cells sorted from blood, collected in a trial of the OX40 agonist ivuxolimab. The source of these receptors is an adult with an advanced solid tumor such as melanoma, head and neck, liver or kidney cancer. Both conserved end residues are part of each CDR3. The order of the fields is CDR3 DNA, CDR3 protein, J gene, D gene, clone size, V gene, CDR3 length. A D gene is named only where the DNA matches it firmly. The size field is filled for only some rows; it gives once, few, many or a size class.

TGTGCCAGCAGTCCGACTTGGACAGAGAACACTGAAGCTTTCTTT | CASSPTWTENTEAFF | TRBJ1-1 | . | . | TRBV27 | 15
TGTGCCAGCAGCTTAGGGACAGATGGCTACACCTTC | CASSLGTDGYTF | TRBJ1-2 | . | few | TRBV7-9 | 12
TGTGCCAGCGCTGGGGGCGCTTTGCCTTTCCAAGAGACCCAGTACTTC | CASAGGALPFQETQYF | TRBJ2-5 | . | . | TRBV28 | 16
TGTGCCAGCAGTGTTCAGACAGGCACCTTTCAGCCCCAGCATTTT | CASSVQTGTFQPQHF | TRBJ1-5 | . | . | TRBV6-1 | 15
TGTGCCAGCAGCCAAGATGGAGTAAGCACTGAAGCTTTCTTT | CASSQDGVSTEAFF | TRBJ1-1 | . | . | TRBV4-2 | 14
TGCAGCGTAAGCAACAGGGGCTCCTACGAGCAGTACTTC | CSVSNRGSYEQYF | TRBJ2-7 | TRBD1 | . | TRBV29-1 | 13
TGTGCCAGCAGCTTCGTGGTCTCCTACGAGCAGTACTTC | CASSFVVSYEQYF | TRBJ2-7 | . | once | TRBV7-2 | 13
TGTGCCAGCAGCATGACAGCAGATACGCAGTATTTT | CASSMTADTQYF | TRBJ2-3 | . | . | TRBV5-5 | 12
TGTGCCAGCAGTCTTCTACGGGGGATCTACAATGAGCAGTTCTTC | CASSLLRGIYNEQFF | TRBJ2-1 | . | few | TRBV2 | 15
TGTGCCAGCAGCGCCCAAGGACAGGGGTTCGAGGAGCAGTACTTC | CASSAQGQGFEEQYF | TRBJ2-7 | TRBD1 | . | TRBV9 | 15
TGCGCCAGCAGCCAAGAAGGGGGCACTGAAGCTTTCTTT | CASSQEGGTEAFF | TRBJ1-1 | . | . | TRBV4-3 | 13
TGTGCCAGCAGCCAAGAGGACAGGGCTGAAAAACTGTTTTTT | CASSQEDRAEKLFF | TRBJ1-4 | TRBD1 | . | TRBV4-2 | 14
TGTGCCAGCAGCCTGGGACAAAACACCGGGGAGCTGTTTTTT | CASSLGQNTGELFF | TRBJ2-2 | . | . | TRBV7-9 | 14
TGTGCCAGCAGCTTAGCCTCCGGGAAGGGGGCCTGGGAGACCCAGTACTTC | CASSLASGKGAWETQYF | TRBJ2-5 | TRBD1 | . | TRBV7-9 | 17
TGTGCCAGCAGCTCGAACACCCAGGGTAACTATGGCTACACCTTC | CASSSNTQGNYGYTF | TRBJ1-2 | . | once | TRBV5-4 | 15
TGTGCCAGCAGTTTAAAATTTGGCGGCACAGATACGCAGTATTTT | CASSLKFGGTDTQYF | TRBJ2-3 | . | . | TRBV27 | 15
TGCGCCAGCAGCTTGACCCCAGGCCCTACTGAAGCTTTCTTT | CASSLTPGPTEAFF | TRBJ1-1 | . | . | TRBV5-1 | 14
TGTGCCAGTAGTCGGGGGCCCTCTGGGGCCAACGTCCTGACTTTC | CASSRGPSGANVLTF | TRBJ2-6 | . | . | TRBV19 | 15
TGTGCCAGCACCAAGACGTTGGGGAACACCGGGGAGCTGTTTTTT | CASTKTLGNTGELFF | TRBJ2-2 | . | . | TRBV28 | 15
TGTGCCAGCAGCCGCGACAGGGGCGGTGGTCAGCCCCAGCATTTT | CASSRDRGGGQPQHF | TRBJ1-5 | TRBD1 | . | TRBV28 | 15
TGTGCCAGCAGCTTATGGACAGGGGTCTTAGATACGCAGTATTTT | CASSLWTGVLDTQYF | TRBJ2-3 | TRBD1 | . | TRBV13 | 15
TGCAGCGTTGAGGGGGGAGGCTATGGCTACACCTTC | CSVEGGGYGYTF | TRBJ1-2 | . | . | TRBV29-1 | 12
TGTGCCAGCAGCAAGGGGGGTGTGGGGAATTCACCCCTCCACTTT | CASSKGGVGNSPLHF | TRBJ1-6 | . | once | TRBV11-2 | 15
TGTGCCAGCAGCTTATGGGGGGTAATCGATCAGCCCCAGCATTTT | CASSLWGVIDQPQHF | TRBJ1-5 | . | . | TRBV7-2 | 15
TGTGCCAGCAGTTTGCACGGGGCGCCTGAAGCTTTCTTT | CASSLHGAPEAFF | TRBJ1-1 | . | . | TRBV28 | 13
TGCGCCAGCAGCCAAGAAGGGGGACAGGGGTGGGCTGGGGCCAACGTCCTGACTTTC | CASSQEGGQGWAGANVLTF | TRBJ2-6 | TRBD1 | . | TRBV4-1 | 19
TGTGCCAGCAGATCTAACGGACTAGCGGGAGATGGGACCTACAATGAGCAGTTCTTC | CASRSNGLAGDGTYNEQFF | TRBJ2-1 | TRBD2 | . | TRBV7-9 | 19
TGTGCCAGCAGCGGGGGGACAGGGGGCCGTCTAGCTTTCTTT | CASSGGTGGRLAFF | TRBJ1-1 | TRBD1 | . | TRBV5-5 | 14
TGTGCCAGCAGTTACGCCGGGACTAGAGCCGGGGAGCTGTTTTTT | CASSYAGTRAGELFF | TRBJ2-2 | TRBD2 | . | TRBV6-6 | 15
TGCGCCAGCAGCCCCGGGACTAGCGGGTACCAAGAGACCCAGTACTTC | CASSPGTSGYQETQYF | TRBJ2-5 | TRBD2 | . | TRBV5-1 | 16
TGTGCCAGCAGCTCCACAGGGAACACCTACAATGAGCAGTTCTTC | CASSSTGNTYNEQFF | TRBJ2-1 | . | once | TRBV7-6 | 15
TGTGCCAGCAGCCCCTTATCCGACAGACCTGGGAATGAGCAGTTCTTC | CASSPLSDRPGNEQFF | TRBJ2-1 | . | . | TRBV7-9 | 16
TGTGCCAGCAGTTACTCGACGACAGGGGAGGCTGAAGCTTTCTTT | CASSYSTTGEAEAFF | TRBJ1-1 | TRBD1 | . | TRBV6-5 | 15
TGTGCCAGCAGTGAGAATAAGGATACAATCTATGGCTACACCTTC | CASSENKDTIYGYTF | TRBJ1-2 | . | few | TRBV2 | 15
TGTGCCTGGAGCGCGGCAGGATCGGGGGTTGGAGGCTACACCTTC | CAWSAAGSGVGGYTF | TRBJ1-2 | . | few | TRBV30 | 15
TGTGCCAGCATATTTCGGCTGGGAATGGCGGATGGCTACACCTTC | CASIFRLGMADGYTF | TRBJ1-2 | . | . | TRBV5-5 | 15
TGTGCCAGCAGCCGGACAGGGCCTAACTATGGCTACACCTTC | CASSRTGPNYGYTF | TRBJ1-2 | TRBD1 | . | TRBV2 | 14
TGTGCCAGCACACCCCCCGGGACAGTGAACACTGAAGCTTTCTTT | CASTPPGTVNTEAFF | TRBJ1-1 | TRBD1 | once | TRBV7-9 | 15
TGCGCCAGCACCCACACGAACACCGGGGAGCTGTTTTTT | CASTHTNTGELFF | TRBJ2-2 | . | once | TRBV5-1 | 13
TGTGCCAGCAGTCCATCCGGGGGGGCAGATACGCAGTATTTT | CASSPSGGADTQYF | TRBJ2-3 | TRBD2 | . | TRBV2 | 14
TGTGCCAGCAGTTATATGACAGGGTCCTACGAGCAGTACTTC | CASSYMTGSYEQYF | TRBJ2-7 | TRBD1 | . | TRBV6-5 | 14
TGTGCCAGCAGTGGGTTTTTAGGGACAGGGGATCAGCCCCAGCATTTT | CASSGFLGTGDQPQHF | TRBJ1-5 | TRBD1 | . | TRBV2 | 16
TGCAGCGTTGAAAATTCGGGTACAGATACGCAGTATTTT | CSVENSGTDTQYF | TRBJ2-3 | . | . | TRBV29-1 | 13
TGTGCCAGCAGTTACTCGGGCTTGGGGCTGCGTGAAAAACTGTTTTTT | CASSYSGLGLREKLFF | TRBJ1-4 | . | . | TRBV6-5 | 16
TGTGCCAGCAGCCAAGGAAGCTACTCTGGGGCCAACGTCCTGACTTTC | CASSQGSYSGANVLTF | TRBJ2-6 | . | few | TRBV14 | 16
TGTGCCAGCAGTTTATTATCTAGCGGGAGTAGGGATGAGCAGTTCTTC | CASSLLSSGSRDEQFF | TRBJ2-1 | TRBD2 | . | TRBV27 | 16